Each of the 28 T cell receptor beta chains below was sequenced from the same sample in a study of shared clonotypes between healthy human individuals. Clones were sequenced by immunoSEQ multiplex PCR, and TCRdb holds only the in-frame ones, with some missing. In the table there are about 600,000 clones, about 98% of which are singletons. Cells designated naive CD8 were CD45RO-negative and were positively selected for CCR7, with terminally differentiated effector memory CD45RA+ cells excluded. The sequencing input was naive CD8+ T cells sorted from blood. Every receptor here comes from a young man in good health.

V gene TRBV6-5 combines with J gene TRBJ1-2; TRBD1 matches 7 bases. V shed 6 bases, J shed 7 bases, and the junction held 11 bases outside the gene matches. The CDR3 consists of 14 residues. Germline CDR1 reads MNHEY; CDR2 reads SVGAGI. The CDR3 DNA sequence: TGTGCCAGCAGACCCAGGGGGGCCAGAGGTGGCTACACCTTC. Its translation: CASRPRGARGGYTF.

The chain recombines TRBV28 with TRBJ2-7; possibly TRBD2 for D (5 bases). V lost 2 bases and J lost 7, with 9 bases in between. The germline V gene has CDR1 MDHEN and CDR2 SYDVKM. This CDR3 has 12 amino acids. As DNA, the CDR3 is TGTGCCAGCAGTTTAATAGCGAGAGAGCAGTACTTC. Amino acids: CASSLIAREQYF.

CDR3 DNA sequence: TGTGCCAGCAGCTTAGATCGCGACAATGAGCAGTTCTTC. As protein: CASSLDRDNEQFF. The V gene is TRBV11-3, the J gene TRBJ2-1, with no clear D. Germline V CDR1 and CDR2: SGHNT, YENEEA. V dropped 0 bases and J dropped 5 bases, with 5 bases sitting between them. CDR3 length equals 13 residues. The complete variable domain, with remaining parts taken from reference TRBV11-3 and TRBJ2-1, reads EAGVVQSPRYKIIEKKQPVAFWCNPISGHNTLYWYLQNLGQGPELLIRYENEEAVDDSQLPKDRFSAERLKGVDSTLKIQPAELGDSAVYLCASSLDRDNEQFFGPGTRLTVL.

The J gene is TRBJ1-2, the V gene TRBV14; unclear D gene. Germline V gene data show CDR1 as SGHDN and CDR2 as FVKESK. This CDR3 comprises 15 residues. Deletions cut 1 base from V and 5 bases from J, with 14 bases between. For the CDR3, the DNA is TGTGCCAGCAGCCAAGTGGTCGGTACTGGGTATGGCTACACCTTC. Translation: CASSQVVGTGYGYTF.

V usage is TRBV11-2 and J usage is TRBJ2-6; D call uncertain. Germline V CDR1 and CDR2: SGHAT, FQNNGV. Trimming pared 8 bases from V and 3 bases from J, leaving 11 bases between. The CDR3 extends over 14 amino acids. The CDR3 loop reads CASDRTDGANVLTF. The CDR3 region has the DNA TGTGCCAGCGATCGGACGGATGGGGCCAACGTCCTGACTTTC.

The chain links TRBV7-9 to TRBJ1-1; D unresolved. The germline gives CDR1 SEHNR, CDR2 FQNEAQ (reference sequence). The V gene lost 1 base and the J gene lost 4 bases, with 7 bases spanning the gap. This CDR3 region has 13 residues. The CDR3 region is CASSLDGITEAFF. The CDR3 DNA sequence: TGTGCCAGCAGCTTAGACGGGATCACTGAAGCTTTCTTT.

V gene TRBV5-4 combines with J gene TRBJ2-2; no clear D gene. CDR1 is SGHNT, CDR2 YYREEE, per germline (reference sequence). V was pared by 4 bases and J by 7 bases, with 11 bases between. The CDR3 has 13 residues. The chain's CDR3 is CASSAPQGGELFF. CDR3 sequence (DNA): TGTGCCAGCAGCGCGCCTCAAGGCGGGGAGCTGTTTTTT.

The chain uses TRBV10-2 and TRBJ1-2; D not resolved. From germline, CDR1 is WSHSY and CDR2 SAAADI. The CDR3 covers 13 residues. Between the trimmed V and J ends, which lost 3 bases and 0 bases, there was a span of 5 bases. This CDR3 is CASSEGSNYGYTF. The CDR3 DNA is TGCGCCAGCAGTGAAGGCTCTAACTATGGCTACACCTTC.

The chain is built from TRBV7-6 and TRBJ2-3, with 9 bases aligning to TRBD1. Trimming removed 0 bases from V and 1 base from J; junction bases left unmatched: 5. The CDR3 is 17 residues long. The germline V gene encodes CDR1 SGHVS and CDR2 FNYEAQ. CDR3 coding DNA: TGTGCCAGCAGCTTAGCACGAGACAGGGGGGGCACAGATACGCAGTATTTT. Translation gives CASSLARDRGGTDTQYF.

The J gene is TRBJ2-7, the V gene TRBV18, with TRBD2 identical over 10 bases. The CDR3 extends over 15 amino acids. Germline CDR1 is KGHSH and CDR2 is LQKENI. The V gene end was trimmed by 6 bases and the J gene end by 0 bases; junction bases not matched to a gene: 5. This CDR3 reads CASSLSGGSSYEQYF. DNA for the CDR3: TGTGCCAGCTCGCTTAGCGGGGGGAGCTCCTACGAGCAGTACTTC.

V and J are TRBV9 and TRBJ2-1; 7 nucleotides line up with TRBD2. CDR1 is SGDLS and CDR2 is YYNGEE in the germline V gene. The junction had 4 bases not matched to a gene; V was cut back by 4 bases and J by 0 bases. The CDR3 length is 15 residues. DNA for the CDR3: TGTGCCAGCAGCCCAAGCGGGAACTCCTACAATGAGCAGTTCTTC. This gives the protein CASSPSGNSYNEQFF.

This chain joins TRBV7-3 and TRBJ2-3; maybe TRBD1 (6 bases). V lost 6 bases to trimming and J lost 3 bases, with 16 bases between them. The germline CDR1 and CDR2 sequences are SGHTA and FQGTGA. The length of the CDR3 is 15 residues. CDR3 in amino acids: CASSTKTGFTDTQYF. CDR3 coding DNA: TGTGCCAGCAGTACCAAGACAGGTTTTACAGATACGCAGTATTTT.

The J gene is TRBJ2-7, the V gene TRBV25-1; 7 positions match TRBD2. This CDR3 has 15 amino acids. Germline assignment: CDR1 MGHDK and CDR2 SYGVNS. The junction had 6 bases not matched to a gene; V was cut back by 4 bases and J by 0 bases. The CDR3 bases are TGTGCCAGCAGTGTTCAGCGGGGACTCTCCTACGAGCAGTACTTC. Amino acids: CASSVQRGLSYEQYF.

The rearrangement uses TRBV27 and TRBJ2-1, with a tentative D call TRBD2 (6 bases). With 7 bases removed from V and 0 bases from J, the gap between germline ends came to 16 bases. Per germline, CDR1 MNHEY and CDR2 SMNVEV (reference sequence). The CDR3 covers 16 residues. The CDR3 loop is CASIPGTGSSYNEQFF. CDR3 nucleotides: TGTGCCAGCATACCCGGGACTGGAAGCTCCTACAATGAGCAGTTCTTC.

The gene calls are TRBV27 and TRBJ2-3; a weak D match, TRBD2 (6 bases). In germline, CDR1 is MNHEY, CDR2 SMNVEV (reference sequence). Trimming took off 5 bases at V and 6 bases at J, with 15 bases between the two ends. The CDR3 loop spans 14 amino acids. CDR3 coding DNA: TGTGCCAGCAGTCTAGACCCGGGAGTGGATACGCAGTATTTT. Its translation: CASSLDPGVDTQYF.

This chain joins TRBV12-5 and TRBJ2-1, with D possibly matching TRBD1 (6 bases). Trimming shortened V by 5 bases and J by 3 bases, and 20 bases separated the two germline ends. Germline CDR1 reads LGHNT; CDR2 reads FRNRAP. The CDR3 runs 17 residues. The CDR3 loop is CASGAADTTGFYNEQFF. The DNA for the CDR3 is TGTGCTAGTGGTGCCGCCGATACCACAGGGTTCTACAATGAGCAGTTCTTC. Supplemented by reference TRBV12-5 and TRBJ2-1, the full variable domain reads DARVTQTPRHKVTEMGQEVTMRCQPILGHNTVFWYRQTMMQGLELLAYFRNRAPLDDSGMPKDRFSAEMPDATLATLKIQPSEPRDSAVYFCASGAADTTGFYNEQFFGPGTRLTVL.

The chain combines TRBV18 with TRBJ2-2, with D hard to call. The CDR3 is 15 residues long. Per germline, CDR1 KGHSH and CDR2 LQKENI. V was cut by 1 base and J by 4 bases, with 10 bases left in between. The CDR3 DNA sequence: TGTGCCAGCTCACCACTCGACACTTTCACCGGGGAGCTGTTTTTT. Protein: CASSPLDTFTGELFF.

The V and J genes are TRBV29-1 and TRBJ2-1, with a weak D call TRBD1 (5 bases). V was trimmed by 0 bases and J by 5 bases, leaving 14 bases between them. Germline V gene sequence: CDR1 SQVTM, CDR2 ANQGSEA. This CDR3 has 15 amino acids. This CDR3 is CSVEDPATEHNEQFF. CDR3 nucleotide sequence: TGCAGCGTTGAAGATCCCGCGACAGAGCACAATGAGCAGTTCTTC.

The V gene is TRBV7-2, the J gene TRBJ2-2, with D unresolved. This CDR3 spans 14 amino acids. Looked up from germline, CDR1 is SGHTA and CDR2 is FQGNSA. V lost 4 bases and J lost 3, with 9 bases in between. The DNA for the CDR3 is TGTGCCAGCAGCTCCGTGATCGACACCGGGGAGCTGTTTTTT. This sequence encodes CASSSVIDTGELFF.

V and J are TRBV6-4 and TRBJ2-5; 7 bases fit TRBD2. Germline assignment: CDR1 MRHNA and CDR2 SNTAGT. CDR3 length equals 15 residues. The trim removed 10 bases at V and 1 base at J, leaving 12 bases unmatched. The CDR3 loop reads CATLDSGRGQETQYF. CDR3 nucleotide sequence: TGTGCCACCTTGGATTCGGGGAGGGGCCAAGAGACCCAGTACTTC.

V usage is TRBV5-1 and J usage is TRBJ2-1, with 8 bases matching TRBD2. The CDR3 spans 15 residues. Per the germline V gene, CDR1 is SGHRS and CDR2 is YFSETQ. V shed 2 bases, J shed 10 bases, and the junction held 11 bases outside the gene matches. CDR3 coding DNA: TGCGCCAGCAGCTTACCGGGAGGGGGTTTGGACGAGCAGTTCTTC. Amino acid sequence: CASSLPGGGLDEQFF. Full variable domain (remainder filled in from reference TRBV5-1 and TRBJ2-1): KAGVTQTPRYLIKTRGQQVTLSCSPISGHRSVSWYQQTPGQGLQFLFEYFSETQRNKGNFPGRFSGRQFSNSRSEMNVSTLELGDSALYLCASSLPGGGLDEQFFGPGTRLTVL.

The rearrangement joins TRBV7-3 to TRBJ2-3, with 7 positions matching TRBD1. Germline V gene lookup returns CDR1 SGHTA and CDR2 FQGTGA. The CDR3 has 15 amino acids. V lost 2 bases and J lost 2; bases outside the gene matches: 4. The DNA of the CDR3 is TGTGCCAGCAGCTTATGGACAGGACACACAGATACGCAGTATTTT. It encodes CASSLWTGHTDTQYF.

The CDR3 DNA reads TGTGCCAGCAGCTTAGCGGGGGTAGGGTTAACAGATACGCAGTATTTT. Protein: CASSLAGVGLTDTQYF. This chain joins TRBV7-9 and TRBJ2-3; TRBD1 or TRBD2 may be the D gene (5 bases each). V was pared by 0 bases and J by 3 bases, with 13 bases between. The CDR3 has 16 residues. Germline lookup yields CDR1 SEHNR and CDR2 FQNEAQ (reference sequence).

The gene calls are TRBV7-6 and TRBJ2-3; 10 bases line up with TRBD1. The CDR3 is made up of 15 amino acids. Germline lookup yields CDR1 SGHVS and CDR2 FNYEAQ. Germline trimming cut 5 bases from V and 2 bases from J; bases unmatched to any gene: 4. The CDR3 sequence: CASSRTGGPTDTQYF. CDR3 DNA: TGTGCCAGCAGCCGGACAGGGGGTCCCACAGATACGCAGTATTTT.

This chain connects TRBV4-1 to TRBJ2-7; 14 bases line up with TRBD2. The CDR3 sequence is 16 residues long. Germline CDR1 and CDR2: MGHRA and YSYEKL. V gave up 3 bases and J gave up 1 base; unmatched junction bases: 2. The CDR3 here is CASSHGLAGGSYEQYF. Here the CDR3 DNA reads TGCGCCAGCAGCCACGGACTAGCGGGAGGTTCCTACGAGCAGTACTTC.

The rearrangement joins TRBV29-1 to TRBJ2-7; D gene ambiguous. Germline V gene data show CDR1 as SQVTM and CDR2 as ANQGSEA. This CDR3 contains 12 residues. V gave up 1 base and J gave up 2 bases, with 6 bases separating them. The CDR3 loop reads CSVEVLPYEQYF. The DNA of the CDR3 is TGCAGCGTTGAAGTCCTCCCCTACGAGCAGTACTTC.

This chain connects TRBV6-5 to TRBJ2-1; D is perhaps TRBD1 or TRBD2 (6 bases each). The CDR3 consists of 15 residues. Deletions cut 6 bases from V and 4 bases from J, with 16 bases between. Germline lookup yields CDR1 MNHEY and CDR2 SVGAGI. CDR3 sequence (DNA): TGTGCCAGCAGCCTGGCGGGGACACCGTACAATGAGCAGTTCTTC. This gives the protein CASSLAGTPYNEQFF.

A word on this clone: Within the sample, other DNA sequences also encode this same CDR3. V is TRBV5-1 and J is TRBJ2-7, with D possibly being TRBD2 (6 bases). The V end was cut by 1 base, the J end by 2 bases, with 10 bases between. The V gene's germline CDR1 is SGHRS and CDR2 YFSETQ. The length of the CDR3 is 14 residues. The CDR3 sequence is CASSLLPGAYEQYF. The CDR3 DNA reads TGCGCCAGCAGCTTGCTTCCGGGAGCCTACGAGCAGTACTTC.